The source of this T cell receptor beta chain is a study of PD-1 blockade in classical Hodgkin lymphoma. Sequencing was performed with immunoSEQ multiplex PCR; in TCRdb, only in-frame clones are kept and a portion is missing. The table lists over 9,000 clones, 80% to 85% of them singletons. Germline loops: CDR1 MDHEN, CDR2 SYDVKM. The CDR3 is 15 amino acids. The J segment lost 0 bases and the V segment lost 6 bases, leaving 4 bases of the junction unmatched. Findings and limits, study-wide: Patients excluded were those beginning nivolumab under 1 year after ASCT. Partial responders and progressors had significantly lower baseline TCR diversity.

Time point here: cycle 4 day 1 (C4D1), after 6 weeks of nivolumab. All the patients suffered relapse after autologous stem cell transplantation, and brentuximab vedotin exposure differed. Purification of CD4+ T cells from thawed PBMCs was achieved by magnetic negative selection. Reported best responses ranged across complete response, partial response or progressive disease. In the case of this clone: Its antigen is still unknown.

This sequence originates from a human donor with classical Hodgkin lymphoma. Sequenced here: CD4+ T cells from blood, sampled before the fourth cycle of nivolumab. V gene TRBV28 combines with J gene TRBJ2-7, with 11 bases fitting TRBD1. CDR3 region: CASSLDRGPSYEQYF. Written as DNA, the CDR3 is TGTGCCAGCAGCCTGGACAGGGGGCCCTCCTACGAGCAGTACTTC.